This TCR beta chain was obtained from a study of blood T cells in healthy people across ages. Regarding the study as a whole: Per million T cells, TCR beta diversity dropped about linearly as age rose. More naive CD4+ cells and higher diversity marked long-lived donors relative to aged donors.

J lost 7 bases, V lost 2 bases, and 5 bases had no gene match. The CDR3 contains 14 residues. Germline CDR1 WSHSY, CDR2 SAAADI. The donors, healthy Caucasians from Russia, were aged 6 to 90. The authors ran a second PCR of about 6 to 12 cycles using a sample-barcoded 5' primer and a J-beta primer mix. Every individual sample yielded 2.5 million or more paired-end reads (each containing CDR3). Each CDR3 protein gets one entry after TCRdb re-called the 5' RACE reads with MiXCR. The repertoire has about 1.7 million distinct CDR3 sequences, 28% of them found once; the top ten carry 7% to 9%. There are many counts of this clonotype. Its antigen is as yet unknown.

The TCR comes from a woman younger than 45 in good health. The chain couples TRBV10-2 to TRBJ1-5; 7 nucleotides align to TRBD1. The sequenced material came from blood. The CDR3 DNA is TGCGCCAGCAGTGAGGGGAGACAGGGCCAGCCCCAGCATTTT. This codes for CASSEGRQGQPQHF.